This entry lists 27 T cell receptor beta chains sequenced from one sample in a study of a mutant IDH1 vaccine in newly diagnosed glioma. The time point denotes: baseline, week 1 (first vaccination visit). Stated treatment: pre-vaccination baseline after standard-of-care therapy. Only in-frame clones appear in the TCRdb table, and some are missing; sequencing was by immunoSEQ multiplex PCR. The sample includes 90,000 to 95,000 clones, approximately 83% of them seen just once. Sequenced here: PBMCs, sampled from a glioma patient treated with radiotherapy, temozolomide or both. The receptors derive from a woman between 50 and 59 years old with glioma.

The chain is built from TRBV10-3 and TRBJ1-2; 7 bases agree with TRBD1. The germline V gene encodes CDR1 ENHRY and CDR2 SYGVKD. V was pared by 2 bases and J by 6 bases, with 6 bases of the junction left unmatched. This CDR3 has 14 residues. Here the CDR3 DNA reads TGTGCCATCAGTGAGGGCTCGGGACAGCATGGCTACACCTTC. Protein sequence: CAISEGSGQHGYTF.

The V call is TRBV19, the J call TRBJ2-5; 10 bases align to TRBD1. CDR1 and CDR2 (germline): LNHDA, SQIVND (reference sequence). Trimming removed 6 bases from V and 5 bases from J; junction bases left unmatched: 6. This CDR3 is 14 amino acids long. The chain's CDR3 is CASRPTGGGETQYF. In nucleotides, the CDR3 is TGTGCCAGTAGACCGACAGGGGGCGGGGAGACCCAGTACTTC.

This clone was seen only a few times. The V call is TRBV2, the J call TRBJ1-2, with D possibly being TRBD1 (6 bases). The CDR3 length is 13 residues. Germline V gene sequence: CDR1 SNHLY, CDR2 FYNNEI. V lost 1 base and J 4 bases, leaving 7 bases between the germline ends. This CDR3 is CASSEGTAYGYTF. CDR3 sequence (DNA): TGTGCCAGCAGTGAAGGGACAGCCTATGGCTACACCTTC.

The chain uses TRBV5-1 and TRBJ1-4; D is unclear. This CDR3 comprises 16 residues. Germline V lookup: CDR1 SGHRS, CDR2 YFSETQ. The V end was cut by 0 bases, the J end by 3 bases, with 12 bases between. The CDR3 protein is CASSLGKGGANEKLFF. The CDR3 coding sequence is TGCGCCAGCAGCTTGGGGAAGGGAGGCGCTAATGAAAAACTGTTTTTT.

V usage is TRBV28 and J usage is TRBJ1-1, with D perhaps TRBD1 (5 bases). This CDR3 has 16 residues. Germline CDR1 and CDR2: MDHEN and SYDVKM. V was clipped by 3 bases and J by 4 bases, with 18 bases between them. CDR3 sequence (DNA): TGTGCCAGCAGTTTGGGAGTGGGGGGTGGGGGCACTGAAGCTTTCTTT. It encodes CASSLGVGGGGTEAFF.

V usage is TRBV7-9 and J usage is TRBJ1-2; a weak D match, TRBD1 (6 bases). The CDR3 runs 14 residues. Germline CDR1 SEHNR, CDR2 FQNEAQ (reference sequence). V lost 4 bases and J 4 bases, leaving 13 bases between the germline ends. This chain's CDR3 is CASSSRDKLYGYTF. DNA for the CDR3: TGTGCCAGCAGCTCTCGGGACAAGCTCTATGGCTACACCTTC. The variable domain in full, completed from reference TRBV7-9 and TRBJ1-2, reads DTGVSQNPRHKITKRGQNVTFRCDPISEHNRLYWYRQTLGQGPEFLTYFQNEAQLEKSRLLSDRFSAERPKGSFSTLEIQRTEQGDSAMYLCASSSRDKLYGYTFGSGTRLTVV.

This clone was counted a single time. The chain has TRBV25-1 and TRBJ2-5; TRBD2 is a possible D gene (6 bases). The V end was cut by 4 bases, the J end by 9 bases, with 9 bases between. Per germline, CDR1 MGHDK and CDR2 SYGVNS. CDR3 length equals 11 residues. CDR3 protein: CASSGPGAQYF. The CDR3 DNA follows: TGTGCCAGCAGTGGGCCGGGGGCCCAGTACTTC.

This clone was found a few times. The chain recombines TRBV9 with TRBJ1-5; D unclear. The germline V gene has CDR1 SGDLS and CDR2 YYNGEE. The CDR3 runs to 13 residues. Trimming removed 3 bases at V and 0 bases at J, with 4 bases between. CDR3 bases: TGTGCCAGCAGCGGTCTTAGCAATCAGCCCCAGCATTTT. Protein sequence: CASSGLSNQPQHF.

This chain connects TRBV2 to TRBJ2-5; D is possibly TRBD1 (5 bases). V lost 7 bases and J 4 bases, leaving 19 bases between the germline ends. The V gene's germline CDR1 is SNHLY and CDR2 FYNNEI. This CDR3 spans 15 amino acids. CDR3 nucleotide sequence: TGTGCCAGCATCCACAGGACCAACCGTGGAGAGACCCAGTACTTC. This gives the protein CASIHRTNRGETQYF. The full variable domain, in which reference TRBV2 and TRBJ2-5 provide the parts outside the CDR3, is EPEVTQTPSHQVTQMGQEVILRCVPISNHLYFYWYRQILGQKVEFLVSFYNNEISEKSEIFDDQFSVERPDGSNFTLKIRSTKLEDSAMYFCASIHRTNRGETQYFGPGTRLLVL.

The chain employs TRBV27 and TRBJ1-1, with 7 bases matching TRBD1. The CDR3 totals 15 residues. V gave up 6 bases and J gave up 4 bases; unmatched junction bases: 11. CDR1 and CDR2 from the germline V gene are MNHEY and SMNVEV (reference sequence). The CDR3 reads CASSRFTGDRTEAFF. The CDR3 bases are TGTGCCAGCAGCCGCTTTACAGGGGATCGCACTGAAGCTTTCTTT.

The chain couples TRBV6-4 to TRBJ2-3, with 7 nucleotides matching TRBD1. The CDR3 runs 14 residues. Germline V lookup: CDR1 MRHNA, CDR2 SNTAGT. V was pared by 4 bases and J by 4 bases, with 5 bases of the junction left unmatched. The CDR3 sequence: CASSASQGADTQYF. In DNA, the CDR3 is TGTGCCAGCAGTGCATCTCAGGGGGCAGATACGCAGTATTTT.

This clone was counted once. The chain joins TRBV25-1 to TRBJ2-5; TRBD1 or TRBD2 may be the D gene (5 bases each). CDR3 length: 14 amino acids. Looked up from germline, CDR1 is MGHDK and CDR2 is SYGVNS. Trimming shortened V by 4 bases and J by 0 bases, and 9 bases separated the two germline ends. In nucleotides, the CDR3 is TGTGCCAGCAGTGCGGGACGCTACCAAGAGACCCAGTACTTC. Translation gives CASSAGRYQETQYF. Looking up the rest from reference TRBV25-1 and TRBJ2-5 gives the full variable domain: EADIYQTPRYLVIGTGKKITLECSQTMGHDKMYWYQQDPGMELHLIHYSYGVNSTEKGDLSSESTVSRIRTEHFPLTLESARPSHTSQYLCASSAGRYQETQYFGPGTRLLVL.

This rearrangement joins TRBV6-5 to TRBJ2-5; the match to TRBD1 covers 9 bases. Trimming cost V 4 bases and J 6 bases; bases outside gene matches: 3. CDR1 is MNHEY and CDR2 is SVGAGI in the germline V gene. CDR3 length: 13 residues. CDR3 coding DNA: TGTGCCAGCAGTTTAGGACAGGGGAAGACCCAGTACTTC. This translates into CASSLGQGKTQYF.

In this sample, this clone turned up once. The chain has TRBV7-2 and TRBJ1-5, with unresolved D. Trimming shortened V by 4 bases and J by 3 bases, and 4 bases separated the two germline ends. Germline lookup yields CDR1 SGHTA and CDR2 FQGNSA. CDR3 size: 12 residues. This CDR3 reads CASSYYNQPQHF. The CDR3 region has the DNA TGTGCCAGCAGCTATTACAATCAGCCCCAGCATTTT. Full variable domain (rest looked up from reference TRBV7-2 and TRBJ1-5): GAGVSQSPSNKVTEKGKDVELRCDPISGHTALYWYRQSLGQGLEFLIYFQGNSAPDKSGLPSDRFSAERTGGSVSTLTIQRTQQEDSAVYLCASSYYNQPQHFGDGTRLSIL.

This rearrangement joins TRBV5-6 to TRBJ1-1; D is uncertain. The V end lost 1 base, the J end lost 1 base, and 14 bases lay between the germline ends. From germline, CDR1 is SGHDT and CDR2 YYEEEE. The CDR3 spans 16 residues. The CDR3 reads CASSLPFPASNTEAFF. The CDR3 coding sequence is TGTGCCAGCAGCTTGCCATTTCCCGCCTCGAACACTGAAGCTTTCTTT.

V usage is TRBV2 and J usage is TRBJ1-1; D may be TRBD1 (6 bases). CDR1 is SNHLY, CDR2 FYNNEI, per germline. V gave up 6 bases and J gave up 2 bases, with 10 bases separating them. The CDR3 totals 13 residues. In DNA, the CDR3 is TGTGCCAGCAGGTGGACAGAAAACACTGAAGCTTTCTTT. It yields the protein CASRWTENTEAFF.

The DNA for the CDR3 is TGTGCCAGCATTCCCGGTACCAGCTCCTACAATGAGCAGTTCTTC. Amino acid sequence: CASIPGTSSYNEQFF. The chain uses TRBV6-6 and TRBJ2-1; D not resolved. Germline V CDR1 and CDR2: MNHNY, SVGAGI (reference sequence). Trimming removed 7 bases at V and 0 bases at J, with 13 bases between. The CDR3 covers 15 residues.

V and J are TRBV18 and TRBJ1-1; D gene unclear. Trimming removed 2 bases at V and 5 bases at J, with 12 bases between. The CDR3 runs to 14 residues. Germline V gene data show CDR1 as KGHSH and CDR2 as LQKENI. The CDR3 is CASSPGYVETEAFF. As DNA, the CDR3 is TGTGCCAGCTCACCAGGGTACGTGGAAACTGAAGCTTTCTTT.

The chain couples TRBV5-1 to TRBJ2-5, with TRBD2 matching 16 bases. The CDR3 is 16 residues long. Germline CDR1 is SGHRS and CDR2 is YFSETQ. The ends lost 4 bases at V and 4 bases at J; junction bases unmatched: 4. In DNA form, the CDR3 reads TGCGCCAGCAGCGGGACTAGCGGGGGGGCCGGAGAGACCCAGTACTTC. Amino acids: CASSGTSGGAGETQYF.

This clone showed up just a few times. The V gene is TRBV7-2, the J gene TRBJ2-1; 14 nucleotides align to TRBD2. After removal of 5 bases from V and 9 bases from J, the junction contained 9 bases not matched to a gene. The CDR3 is 16 amino acids. Germline V lookup: CDR1 SGHTA, CDR2 FQGNSA. The CDR3 nucleotides are TGTGCCAGCAGCCTGCTCGGACTAGCGGGGGGCGGTGAGCAGTTCTTC. Protein product: CASSLLGLAGGGEQFF.

This chain joins TRBV19 and TRBJ2-1, with 12 positions matching TRBD2. This CDR3 is built from 12 residues. V was clipped by 10 bases and J by 7 bases; unmatched bases: 2. Looked up from germline, CDR1 is LNHDA and CDR2 is SQIVND (reference sequence). The CDR3 reads CATGTSGNEQFF. As DNA, the CDR3 is TGTGCCACCGGGACTAGCGGGAATGAGCAGTTCTTC.

The rearrangement uses TRBV9 and TRBJ2-2; 7 bases agree with TRBD1. The germline V gene has CDR1 SGDLS and CDR2 YYNGEE. V dropped 3 bases and J dropped 6; count of bases not matched to a gene: 8. The CDR3 has 15 residues. This chain's CDR3 is CASSARLGGSGELFF. The CDR3 region has the DNA TGTGCCAGCAGCGCGCGGCTAGGGGGCTCCGGGGAGCTGTTTTTT. The full variable domain, in which reference TRBV9 and TRBJ2-2 provide the parts outside the CDR3, is DSGVTQTPKHLITATGQRVTLRCSPRSGDLSVYWYQQSLDQGLQFLIQYYNGEERAKGNILERFSAQQFPDLHSELNLSSLELGDSALYFCASSARLGGSGELFFGEGSRLTVL.

This sequence joins TRBV4-1 and TRBJ2-1; TRBD2 matches 7 bases. CDR1 and CDR2 from the germline V gene are MGHRA and YSYEKL. The CDR3 has 17 amino acids. The ends lost 4 bases at V and 0 bases at J; junction bases unmatched: 9. In nucleotides, the CDR3 is TGCGCCAGCAGCCTCCCCCGCGGGGGTGTCTCCTACAATGAGCAGTTCTTC. Residues: CASSLPRGGVSYNEQFF.

The chain carries TRBV7-9 and TRBJ1-1; a weak D match, TRBD1 (6 bases). Trimming stripped 5 bases from V and 1 base from J, with 14 bases between. Germline CDR1 is SEHNR and CDR2 is FQNEAQ (reference sequence). CDR3 length: 15 amino acids. DNA for the CDR3: TGTGCCAGCAGCGACCACAGGGCACCGAACACTGAAGCTTTCTTT. It codes for CASSDHRAPNTEAFF.

The chain has TRBV9 and TRBJ1-1, with D possibly being TRBD1 (5 bases). Deletions cut 0 bases from V and 7 bases from J, with 16 bases between. The V gene's germline CDR1 is SGDLS and CDR2 YYNGEE. CDR3 size: 15 residues. The CDR3 region has the DNA TGTGCCAGCAGCGTAGGATTAGGGGAGAAGGGTGAAGCTTTCTTT. Translated: CASSVGLGEKGEAFF.

V and J are TRBV27 and TRBJ1-4; D is uncertain. Looked up from germline, CDR1 is MNHEY and CDR2 is SMNVEV (reference sequence). Trimming stripped 8 bases from V and 10 bases from J, with 14 bases between. The CDR3 runs 12 residues. The CDR3 nucleotides read TGTGCCAGCGGGGAATCGGAAGGAAAACTGTTTTTT. Translated, it gives CASGESEGKLFF.

The chain is built from TRBV27 and TRBJ1-5; maybe TRBD1 (6 bases). CDR1 is MNHEY, CDR2 SMNVEV, per germline (reference sequence). This CDR3 comprises 14 residues. Trimming pared 5 bases from V and 6 bases from J, leaving 14 bases between. The CDR3 region is CASSITGKGQPQHF. In DNA, the CDR3 is TGTGCCAGCAGTATAACAGGGAAGGGTCAGCCCCAGCATTTT.